Listed here is a single T cell receptor beta chain. Some clones are missing from TCRdb's copy, which holds only in-frame ones; the method was immunoSEQ multiplex PCR. The data show tens of thousands of clones, just under 95% seen once. After removal of 4 bases from V and 6 bases from J, the junction contained 7 bases not matched to a gene. The V gene's germline CDR1 is GTSNPN and CDR2 SVGIG (reference sequence). This CDR3 spans 13 amino acids. This sample is part of a study of T cell changes during pregnancy in multiple sclerosis. The sample consisted of peripheral blood, taken in the third trimester of pregnancy. The clonotype was recovered from a female donor with multiple sclerosis, enrolled in a pregnancy study. The genes are TRBV30 and TRBJ2-7, with 9 bases lining up with TRBD2. CDR3 DNA sequence: TGTGCCTGGACGCCTAGCGGGATGAGCGAGCAGTACTTC. It codes for CAWTPSGMSEQYF.